Presented here are 19 T cell receptor beta chains from one specimen sequenced in a study of cytomegalovirus exposure and HLA in healthy donors. The primer mix had 60 Vbeta and 13 Jbeta primers. Measured with immunoSEQ multiplex PCR; TCRdb has only the in-frame clones, and not every one. The sample records 150,000 or so clones, 75% to 80% being singletons. Sequences were obtained from PBMCs. The receptors were gathered from a man aged 50-60 years in good health and CMV-seropositive.

As DNA, the CDR3 is TGTGCCAGCAGCCCCCTCGGGGACAGGGGGCGCGGCACTGAAGCTTTCTTT. Its translation is CASSPLGDRGRGTEAFF. The chain links TRBV13 to TRBJ1-1, with 12 bases identical to TRBD1. This CDR3 has 17 amino acids. Trimming at V came to 5 bases and at J to 4 bases, leaving 11 bases not matched to a gene. Germline V gives CDR1 PRHDT, CDR2 FYEKMQ (reference sequence). Based on the CDR3 plus reference TRBV13 and TRBJ1-1, the full variable domain is AAGVIQSPRHLIKEKRETATLKCYPIPRHDTVYWYQQGPGQDPQFLISFYEKMQSDKGSIPDRFSAQQFSDYHSELNMSSLELGDSALYFCASSPLGDRGRGTEAFFGQGTRLTVV.

In its sample, this clone was seen once. The CDR3 loop reads CASSAGTSGGYEQYV. The CDR3 DNA is TGTGCCAGCAGTGCAGGGACTAGCGGGGGGTACGAGCAGTACGTC. V is TRBV28 and J is TRBJ2-7, with 15 bases fitting TRBD2. Losses at the gene ends were 5 bases for V and 4 bases for J; bases not matched to a gene: 3. Germline V gene data show CDR1 as MDHEN and CDR2 as SYDVKM. This CDR3 is built from 15 residues.

The chain has TRBV6-5 and TRBJ1-6; no reliable D call. Trimming took off 5 bases at V and 8 bases at J, with 16 bases between the two ends. Germline V lookup: CDR1 MNHEY, CDR2 SVGAGI. This CDR3 spans 15 amino acids. The DNA for the CDR3 is TGTGCCAGCAGTCTCATCCCCGGTGGAGATTCACCCCTCCACTTT. Its protein is CASSLIPGGDSPLHF.

The J gene is TRBJ2-3, the V gene TRBV4-1, with a possible D match to TRBD1 (5 bases). Germline V gene data show CDR1 as MGHRA and CDR2 as YSYEKL. This CDR3 spans 12 amino acids. Trimming shortened V by 3 bases and J by 6 bases, and 7 bases separated the two germline ends. The CDR3 coding sequence is TGCGCCAGCAGCCAGACAGACGATACGCAGTATTTT. Encoded protein: CASSQTDDTQYF.

Only one count was recorded for this clone. V usage is TRBV5-1 and J usage is TRBJ2-5; 9 nucleotides agree with TRBD1. The trim removed 0 bases at V and 2 bases at J, leaving 8 bases unmatched. CDR3 length equals 17 residues. Germline values: CDR1 SGHRS, CDR2 YFSETQ. DNA of the CDR3: TGCGCCAGCAGCTTGGTAGGGACAGGGTATTCACAAGAGACCCAGTACTTC. Translation: CASSLVGTGYSQETQYF.

Only a few counts were recorded for this clone. V and J are TRBV28 and TRBJ2-7, with 7 bases lining up with TRBD1. The V and J ends lost 2 bases and 3 bases, in that order; junction bases with no gene match: 7. CDR1 is MDHEN, CDR2 SYDVKM, per germline. The CDR3 contains 15 residues. CDR3 coding DNA: TGTGCCAGCAGTTTAGCACTGGGACAGAACTACGAGCAGTACTTC. This translates into CASSLALGQNYEQYF.

On this clone itself: Sequence at one end of the junction differs from germline and may be a read error. The CDR3 region is CSSSATQGGYTF. The CDR3 DNA reads as TGTTCCAGCAGCGCTACGCAGGGGGGCTACACCTTC. The chain is built from TRBV7-9 and TRBJ1-2; the D gene is possibly TRBD1 (6 bases). This CDR3 is built from 12 residues. CDR1 is SEHNR, CDR2 FQNEAQ, per germline (reference sequence).

The chain combines TRBV7-8 with TRBJ1-2; perhaps TRBD1 as D (5 bases). This CDR3 is 15 amino acids long. The V end lost 5 bases, the J end lost 0 bases, and 13 bases lay between the germline ends. The germline gives CDR1 SGHVS, CDR2 FQNEAQ. CDR3: CASSPGEQANYGYTF. The CDR3 region has the DNA TGTGCCAGCAGCCCGGGGGAGCAAGCTAACTATGGCTACACCTTC. Variable domain in full (rest from reference TRBV7-8 and TRBJ1-2): GAGVSQSPRYKVAKRGQDVALRCDPISGHVSLFWYQQALGQGPEFLTYFQNEAQLDKSGLPSDRFFAERPEGSVSTLKIQRTQQEDSAVYLCASSPGEQANYGYTFGSGTRLTVV.

The chain links TRBV5-1 to TRBJ1-6, with TRBD1 as a possible D gene (5 bases). V was shortened by 4 bases and J by 10 bases, with 15 bases between the two germline ends. CDR1 is SGHRS, CDR2 YFSETQ, per germline. This CDR3 has 14 amino acids. CDR3 loop: CASSRGQRVSPLHF. CDR3 DNA: TGCGCCAGCAGCAGAGGACAAAGGGTCTCACCCCTCCACTTT.

The chain joins TRBV21-1 to TRBJ2-7; the D call TRBD1 from the table was never checked on the DNA. TRBV21-1 counts as a pseudogene. The CDR3 consists of 14 residues. CDR3 sequence reads: CASSSKGRSYEQYF. CDR3 bases: TGTGCCAGCAGCTCAAAGGGGCGCTCCTACGAGCAGTACTTC.

The chain couples TRBV18 to TRBJ2-1; tentative D call: TRBD2 (5 bases). CDR1 is KGHSH and CDR2 is LQKENI in the germline V gene. Trimming shortened V by 1 base and J by 9 bases, and 7 bases separated the two germline ends. This CDR3 has 12 residues. The DNA for the CDR3 is TGTGCCAGCTCACCACGGGAGAGTGAGCAGTTCTTC. Translated: CASSPRESEQFF.

This clone is a singleton in its sample. The J gene is TRBJ2-1, the V gene TRBV4-2; D may be TRBD2 (5 bases). Germline V lookup: CDR1 LGHNA, CDR2 YNFKEQ. The CDR3 length is 13 residues. The V end lost 4 bases, the J end lost 15 bases, and 19 bases lay between the germline ends. For the CDR3, the DNA is TGTGCCAGCAGCCTAACTAGTTTAGATCGTCGGTTCTTC. Its protein product is CASSLTSLDRRFF.

This chain links TRBV25-1 with TRBJ2-7, with D maybe TRBD1 (6 bases). Looked up from germline, CDR1 is MGHDK and CDR2 is SYGVNS. The CDR3 is 14 amino acids. V gave up 1 base and J gave up 4 bases, with 11 bases separating them. The DNA of the CDR3 is TGTGCCAGCAGTGAATCAACCCAGGGGTACGAGCAGTACTTC. It translates to CASSESTQGYEQYF.

The J gene is TRBJ2-7, the V gene TRBV27, with D uncertain. This CDR3 comprises 15 residues. Germline CDR1 is MNHEY and CDR2 is SMNVEV (reference sequence). The V end was cut by 3 bases, the J end by 5 bases, with 17 bases between. The CDR3 reads CASSFFAQPGNEQYF. The CDR3 nucleotides are TGTGCCAGCAGTTTTTTCGCCCAGCCGGGTAACGAGCAGTACTTC.

V is TRBV29-1 and J is TRBJ2-4, with 11 nucleotides matching TRBD1. Trimming took 6 bases from V and 1 from J; bases not matched to a gene: 8. Germline V gives CDR1 SQVTM, CDR2 ANQGSEA. This CDR3 region has 16 residues. The CDR3 reads CSVRGQGDFAKNIQYF. CDR3 nucleotide sequence: TGCAGCGTGAGGGGACAGGGGGATTTTGCCAAAAACATTCAGTACTTC.

The chain is built from TRBV12-5 and TRBJ2-3; TRBD2 matches 7 bases. This CDR3 is 14 amino acids long. Germline-derived CDR1 and CDR2 are LGHNT and FRNRAP. V gave up 6 bases and J gave up 5 bases; unmatched junction bases: 8. The DNA of the CDR3 is TGTGCTAGTGGCCCTAGCGGCGGAGGAGATACGCAGTATTTT. Translated: CASGPSGGGDTQYF.

The V gene is TRBV10-3, the J gene TRBJ2-5, with 7 bases aligning to TRBD1. The V segment lost 0 bases and the J segment 4 bases; nucleotides outside the gene matches: 2. Germline loops: CDR1 ENHRY, CDR2 SYGVKD. The CDR3 contains 14 residues. CDR3 sequence reads: CAISESQGRETQYF. In DNA form, the CDR3 reads TGTGCCATCAGTGAGTCACAGGGGCGAGAGACCCAGTACTTC.

The chain links TRBV6-5 to TRBJ2-3, with 11 bases fitting TRBD2. The CDR3 extends over 16 amino acids. The junction had 5 bases not matched to a gene; V was cut back by 2 bases and J by 4 bases. Germline CDR1 reads MNHEY; CDR2 reads SVGAGI. The CDR3 here is CASSYDLAGGPDTQYF. The CDR3 coding sequence is TGTGCCAGCAGTTACGATCTAGCGGGGGGTCCAGATACGCAGTATTTT.

The CDR3 bases are TGTGCCAGCAGTGATTGGGGACTAGCGGGCTCTCAAGAGACCCAGTACTTC. Amino acids: CASSDWGLAGSQETQYF. This chain uses TRBV2 with TRBJ2-5; 12 nucleotides line up with TRBD2. Trimming at V came to 3 bases and at J to 2 bases, leaving 7 bases not matched to a gene. This CDR3 spans 17 amino acids. Germline V CDR1 and CDR2: SNHLY, FYNNEI.